This T cell receptor beta chain appears in the sequencing data of a study of regulatory T cells in long-lasting Graves disease. Points from the study as a whole: Study of thyroid tissue was not done, with only peripheral blood studied.

This clonotype showed up just once. The target antigen is unknown. This clone may be a read error of a much larger clone one base away. With 4 bases removed from V and 2 bases from J, the gap between germline ends came to 9 bases. The CDR3 is made up of 13 amino acids. Germline V CDR1 and CDR2: SNHLY, FYNNEI. CDR3-region Arm-PCR and iRepertoire HTBI primers produced the TCR beta libraries. TCRdb re-analysed the multiplex PCR reads in MiXCR, keeping a single row per CDR3 protein. Of under 500,000 distinct CDR3 sequences in the sample, less than 25% are singletons; the top ten hold less than 9%. The time point: persistent/refractory GD, antithyroid drugs over 5 years with positive TRAb. Following extraction of RNA from PBMCs, that RNA was used to make the TCR library.

This TCR was sampled from a female donor with Graves disease. The chain has TRBV2 and TRBJ2-7; D not resolved. The source material was peripheral blood mononuclear cells (PBMCs), sampled when the disease was refractory, from a patient treated with antithyroid drugs. The CDR3 region has the DNA TGTGCCAGCAGTGGAGTGACCGCCTACGAGCAGTACTTC. This gives the protein CASSGVTAYEQYF.